This T cell receptor (beta chain) was obtained from a study of cytomegalovirus exposure and HLA in healthy donors. Study-wide points: Later analysis identified a missense DCLRE1C variant that was linked to TCR beta V- and J-gene trimming. Sequencing artifact likely explains a cluster of highly shared sequence variants. According to reports, the classifier identified cytomegalovirus status with high specificity and sensitivity.

Germline values: CDR1 SQVTM, CDR2 ANQGSEA. V lost 4 bases and J 8 bases, leaving 18 bases between the germline ends. This CDR3 contains 13 residues. Concerning this clone itself: Its antigen is as yet unknown.

This PCR relied on a set of 60 Vbeta primers and 13 Jbeta primers. Libraries were prepared by immunoSEQ multiplex PCR; TCRdb keeps only in-frame clonotypes and omits some of them. The data hold about 150,000 clones, with roughly 74% observed a single time. Sequencing input: PBMCs. The V and J genes are TRBV29-1 and TRBJ2-7, with D perhaps TRBD2 (6 bases). This sequence was found in a man aged 18 to 30 in good health and CMV-seropositive. The CDR3 sequence is CSVVWDSGLKQYF. The DNA for the CDR3 is TGCAGCGTTGTTTGGGACTCTGGCCTTAAGCAGTACTTC.